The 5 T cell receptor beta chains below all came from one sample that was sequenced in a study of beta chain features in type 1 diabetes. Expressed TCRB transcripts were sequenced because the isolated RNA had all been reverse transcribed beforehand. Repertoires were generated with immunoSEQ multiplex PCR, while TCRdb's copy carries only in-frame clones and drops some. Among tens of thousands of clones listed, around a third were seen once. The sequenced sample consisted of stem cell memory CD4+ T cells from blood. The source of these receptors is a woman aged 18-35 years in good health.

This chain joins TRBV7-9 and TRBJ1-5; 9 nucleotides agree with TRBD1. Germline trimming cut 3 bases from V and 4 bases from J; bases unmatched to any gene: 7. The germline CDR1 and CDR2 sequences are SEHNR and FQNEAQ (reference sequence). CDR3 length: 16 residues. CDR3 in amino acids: CASSLGQGGRNQPQHF. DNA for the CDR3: TGTGCCAGCAGCTTGGGACAGGGCGGCCGAAATCAGCCCCAGCATTTT. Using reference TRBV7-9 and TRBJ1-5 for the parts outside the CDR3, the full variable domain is DTGVSQNPRHKITKRGQNVTFRCDPISEHNRLYWYRQTLGQGPEFLTYFQNEAQLEKSRLLSDRFSAERPKGSFSTLEIQRTEQGDSAMYLCASSLGQGGRNQPQHFGDGTRLSIL.

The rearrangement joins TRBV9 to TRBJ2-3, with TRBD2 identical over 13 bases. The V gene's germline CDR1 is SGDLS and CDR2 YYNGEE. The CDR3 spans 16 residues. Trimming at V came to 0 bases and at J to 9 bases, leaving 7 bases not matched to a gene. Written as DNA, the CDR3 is TGTGCCAGCAGCGTAGAACTAGCGGGGGGGCAAGGGACGCAGTATTTT. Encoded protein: CASSVELAGGQGTQYF. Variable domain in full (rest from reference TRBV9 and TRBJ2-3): DSGVTQTPKHLITATGQRVTLRCSPRSGDLSVYWYQQSLDQGLQFLIQYYNGEERAKGNILERFSAQQFPDLHSELNLSSLELGDSALYFCASSVELAGGQGTQYFGPGTRLTVL.

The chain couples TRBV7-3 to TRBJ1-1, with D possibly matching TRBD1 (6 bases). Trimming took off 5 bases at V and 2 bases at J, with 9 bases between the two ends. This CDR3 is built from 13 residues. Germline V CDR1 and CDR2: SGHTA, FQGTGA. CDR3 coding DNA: TGTGCCAGCAGCACACAGGGAAACACTGAAGCTTTCTTT. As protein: CASSTQGNTEAFF. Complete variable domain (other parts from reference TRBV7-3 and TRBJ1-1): GAGVSQTPSNKVTEKGKYVELRCDPISGHTALYWYRQSLGQGPEFLIYFQGTGAADDSGLPNDRFFAVRPEGSVSTLKIQRTERGDSAVYLCASSTQGNTEAFFGQGTRLTVV.

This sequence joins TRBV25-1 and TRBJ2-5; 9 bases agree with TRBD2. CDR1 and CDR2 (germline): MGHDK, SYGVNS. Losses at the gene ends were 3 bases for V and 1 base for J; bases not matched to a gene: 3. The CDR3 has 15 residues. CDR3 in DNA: TGTGCCAGCAGTGATCTACTAGCGGGCCAAGAGACCCAGTACTTC. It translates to CASSDLLAGQETQYF.

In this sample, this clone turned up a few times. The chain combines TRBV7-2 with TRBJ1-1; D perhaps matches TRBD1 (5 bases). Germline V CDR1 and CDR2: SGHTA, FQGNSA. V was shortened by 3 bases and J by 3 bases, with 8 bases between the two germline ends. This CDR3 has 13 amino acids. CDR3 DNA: TGTGCCAGCAGCTTCGCAGGGTACACTGAAGCTTTCTTT. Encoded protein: CASSFAGYTEAFF.